This passage covers 27 T cell receptor beta chains from one sample sequenced in a study of shared clonotypes between healthy human individuals. TCRdb's table, derived via immunoSEQ multiplex PCR, lists solely in-frame clones and lacks some. The data contain over a million clones, roughly 96% of them seen just once; the ten biggest clones take up over 1%. Material for sequencing was naive CD4+ T cells sorted from blood. As for subset: CD45RA+ positively selected. Receptors were obtained from a man aged 25 to 40 in good health.

V usage is TRBV7-9 and J usage is TRBJ2-5; D might be TRBD2 (6 bases). V was pared by 4 bases and J by 1 base, with 10 bases between. This CDR3 has 14 amino acids. Germline V gives CDR1 SEHNR, CDR2 FQNEAQ (reference sequence). The CDR3 spells CASSSAGFQETQYF. CDR3 bases: TGTGCCAGCAGCTCTGCGGGATTCCAAGAGACCCAGTACTTC.

The chain carries TRBV29-1 and TRBJ1-2; 7 bases fit TRBD1. The CDR3 covers 11 residues. Germline V gene lookup returns CDR1 SQVTM and CDR2 ANQGSEA. J was trimmed by 5 bases and V by 6 bases; bases with no gene match: 3. The DNA for the CDR3 is TGCAGCGTGGAGACAGGGTATGGCTACACCTTC. Translation gives CSVETGYGYTF.

The V gene is TRBV20-1, the J gene TRBJ2-1; possible D gene TRBD2, 5 bases. Germline CDR1 DFQATT, CDR2 SNEGSKA (reference sequence). The CDR3 extends over 9 amino acids. The DNA for the CDR3 is TGCAGGAGACCGGGGGAGCAGTTCTTC. Its translation is CRRPGEQFF.

The gene calls are TRBV25-1 and TRBJ2-3; TRBD2 is a possible D gene (6 bases). V lost 0 bases and J 4 bases, leaving 11 bases between the germline ends. The CDR3 has 15 amino acids. The germline CDR1 and CDR2 sequences are MGHDK and SYGVNS. The CDR3 coding sequence is TGTGCCAGCAGTGAATATAACGGAGGGTCAGATACGCAGTATTTT. Its protein is CASSEYNGGSDTQYF.

The chain carries TRBV2 and TRBJ2-2, with a tentative D call TRBD1 (5 bases). Germline lookup yields CDR1 SNHLY and CDR2 FYNNEI. Trimming took off 5 bases at V and 3 bases at J, with 7 bases between the two ends. The CDR3 is 13 residues long. In DNA, the CDR3 is TGTGCCAGCAGTAAGGGGTACACCGGGGAGCTGTTTTTT. This encodes CASSKGYTGELFF.

Comments on this clone: Other DNA sequences in this sample translate to the same CDR3. The rearrangement links TRBV28 to TRBJ1-5, with a tentative D call TRBD1 (6 bases). Trimming shortened V by 6 bases and J by 7 bases, and 13 bases separated the two germline ends. CDR1 is MDHEN and CDR2 is SYDVKM in the germline V gene. The length of the CDR3 is 13 residues. The CDR3 DNA reads as TGTGCCAGCAGACCCCCAGGGGTCCAGCCCCAGCATTTT. As protein: CASRPPGVQPQHF.

J is TRBJ2-1 and V is TRBV18; tentatively, D is TRBD1 (6 bases). This CDR3 contains 13 residues. The germline V gene encodes CDR1 KGHSH and CDR2 LQKENI. V lost 4 bases and J lost 7, with 11 bases in between. CDR3 sequence reads: CASSQGEWNEQFF. The DNA of the CDR3 is TGTGCCAGCTCACAGGGGGAGTGGAATGAGCAGTTCTTC.

The rearrangement links TRBV28 to TRBJ2-7, with TRBD2 matching over 12 bases. The CDR3 consists of 15 residues. V gave up 2 bases and J gave up 7 bases; unmatched junction bases: 6. Germline V gene lookup returns CDR1 MDHEN and CDR2 SYDVKM. The CDR3 here is CASSLLAGGPREQYF. For the CDR3, the DNA is TGTGCCAGCAGTTTACTAGCGGGAGGGCCCAGGGAGCAGTACTTC. Full variable domain (outside the CDR3, taken from reference TRBV28 and TRBJ2-7): DVKVTQSSRYLVKRTGEKVFLECVQDMDHENMFWYRQDPGLGLRLIYFSYDVKMKEKGDIPEGYSVSREKKERFSLILESASTNQTSMYLCASSLLAGGPREQYFGPGTRLTVT.

The chain recombines TRBV28 with TRBJ2-2; TRBD2 aligns across 8 bases. The CDR3 consists of 14 residues. Germline V gene data show CDR1 as MDHEN and CDR2 as SYDVKM. Trimming took 6 bases from V and 3 from J; bases not matched to a gene: 3. The CDR3 spells CASSPAGDTGELFF. The DNA for the CDR3 is TGTGCCAGCAGCCCAGCGGGAGACACCGGGGAGCTGTTTTTT.

The rearrangement uses TRBV4-1 and TRBJ2-2, with 9 bases lining up with TRBD2. The germline gives CDR1 MGHRA, CDR2 YSYEKL. CDR3 length equals 16 residues. V was pared by 3 bases and J by 4 bases, with 6 bases of the junction left unmatched. CDR3 in DNA: TGCGCCAGCAGCCAGCCGCGGGAGGGAGGCACCGGGGAGCTGTTTTTT. Protein: CASSQPREGGTGELFF.

The rearrangement joins TRBV6-5 to TRBJ2-7; D gene unclear. Germline CDR1 reads MNHEY; CDR2 reads SVGAGI. The CDR3 extends over 11 amino acids. The ends were cut back, 5 bases at V and 4 bases at J, with 6 bases in the middle. The CDR3 spells CASSPEYEQYF. In nucleotides, the CDR3 is TGTGCCAGCAGTCCTGAGTACGAGCAGTACTTC.

The chain is built from TRBV29-1 and TRBJ1-5; D gene ambiguous. Trimming cost V 5 bases and J 5 bases, with 13 bases left between them. Germline V gene sequence: CDR1 SQVTM, CDR2 ANQGSEA. The CDR3 is 13 amino acids. The CDR3 bases are TGCAGCGTTAGCCCGGGGAGGGATCAGCCCCAGCATTTT. It yields the protein CSVSPGRDQPQHF.

CDR3 loop: CASGWGETQYF. CDR3 coding DNA: TGTGCCAGCGGGTGGGGGGAGACCCAGTACTTC. This sequence joins TRBV25-1 and TRBJ2-5; D may be TRBD1 or TRBD2 (5 bases each). This CDR3 is built from 11 residues. Trimming shortened V by 8 bases and J by 5 bases, and 9 bases separated the two germline ends. Per the germline V gene, CDR1 is MGHDK and CDR2 is SYGVNS.

The chain couples TRBV2 to TRBJ1-2; D is perhaps TRBD1 (5 bases). From germline, CDR1 is SNHLY and CDR2 FYNNEI. V was pared by 5 bases and J by 2 bases, with 9 bases between. The CDR3 length is 13 residues. The CDR3 bases are TGTGCCAGCAGTTTGGACAAGAACTATGGCTACACCTTC. Translating gives CASSLDKNYGYTF.

The rearrangement links TRBV7-6 to TRBJ2-1; D possibly corresponds to TRBD2 (6 bases). The CDR3 has 15 residues. CDR1 and CDR2 from the germline V gene are SGHVS and FNYEAQ. Trimming cost V 6 bases and J 8 bases, with 20 bases left between them. CDR3 in amino acids: CASRLDGGSRDEQFF. The CDR3 coding sequence is TGTGCCAGCAGACTAGATGGAGGGTCAAGGGATGAGCAGTTCTTC.

This clone is a singleton in its sample. This rearrangement joins TRBV7-2 to TRBJ2-7; TRBD2 agrees at 7 bases. The germline CDR1 and CDR2 sequences are SGHTA and FQGNSA. The CDR3 extends over 16 amino acids. The V segment lost 1 base and the J segment 0 bases; nucleotides outside the gene matches: 6. CDR3: CASSLVGGGSSYEQYF. DNA for the CDR3: TGTGCCAGCAGCTTAGTTGGCGGGGGTAGCTCCTACGAGCAGTACTTC.

This sequence joins TRBV14 and TRBJ1-1; 7 nucleotides agree with TRBD1. Trimming removed 4 bases from V and 0 bases from J; junction bases left unmatched: 5. The CDR3 is made up of 15 amino acids. Germline loops: CDR1 SGHDN, CDR2 FVKESK. This CDR3 reads CASSLRQGVNTEAFF. The CDR3 nucleotides read TGTGCCAGCAGCCTTAGACAGGGAGTGAACACTGAAGCTTTCTTT.

The chain employs TRBV6-4 and TRBJ2-1; perhaps TRBD1 as D (6 bases). Trimming left V 4 bases short and J 3 bases short, with 10 bases between. The CDR3 contains 14 residues. The germline CDR1 and CDR2 sequences are MRHNA and SNTAGT. In DNA form, the CDR3 reads TGTGCCAGCAGTGTGGGGGACATCTACAATGAGCAGTTCTTC. Translated, it gives CASSVGDIYNEQFF.

The genes are TRBV9 and TRBJ2-5; D is ambiguous. Germline V gives CDR1 SGDLS, CDR2 YYNGEE. The CDR3 totals 15 residues. The V gene lost 0 bases and the J gene lost 2 bases, with 11 bases spanning the gap. As DNA, the CDR3 is TGTGCCAGCAGCGTAGTAGGAGTAGCACAAGAGACCCAGTACTTC. Translating it yields CASSVVGVAQETQYF.

Regarding this clone: Other DNA sequences in the same sample also yield this CDR3. The CDR3 reads CASSLDPGSNEQFF. For the CDR3, the DNA is TGCGCCAGCAGCTTGGATCCAGGGTCAAATGAGCAGTTCTTC. This chain links TRBV5-1 with TRBJ2-1, with a weak D call TRBD1 (5 bases). Trimming shortened V by 0 bases and J by 7 bases, and 11 bases separated the two germline ends. The CDR3 runs to 14 residues. The V gene's germline CDR1 is SGHRS and CDR2 YFSETQ.

This chain joins TRBV19 and TRBJ2-1; D is unclear. Germline V gene lookup returns CDR1 LNHDA and CDR2 SQIVND (reference sequence). CDR3 length: 14 residues. V lost 4 bases to trimming and J lost 8 bases, with 15 bases between them. The CDR3 region has the DNA TGTGCCAGTAGTACCGTCTTTGGCCTCTATGAGCAGTTCTTC. Translated: CASSTVFGLYEQFF.

The chain has TRBV9 and TRBJ2-2, with 7 bases identical to TRBD1. This CDR3 contains 13 residues. The J segment lost 10 bases and the V segment lost 0 bases, leaving 3 bases of the junction unmatched. Per the germline V gene, CDR1 is SGDLS and CDR2 is YYNGEE. The CDR3 sequence: CASSVVGQAELFF. The CDR3 DNA reads as TGTGCCAGCAGCGTAGTTGGACAGGCGGAGCTGTTTTTT.

Note on this clone: Within the sample, other DNA sequences also encode this same CDR3. V and J are TRBV18 and TRBJ2-7; D gene ambiguous. CDR1 KGHSH and CDR2 LQKENI come from the germline V gene. The CDR3 runs to 13 residues. Trimming removed 0 bases from V and 5 bases from J, with 8 bases in between. The chain's CDR3 is CASSPPGKDEQYF. The DNA for the CDR3 is TGTGCCAGCTCACCACCTGGGAAGGACGAGCAGTACTTC. Looking up the rest from reference TRBV18 and TRBJ2-7 gives the full variable domain: NAGVMQNPRHLVRRRGQEARLRCSPMKGHSHVYWYRQLPEEGLKFMVYLQKENIIDESGMPKERFSAEFPKEGPSILRIQQVVRGDSAAYFCASSPPGKDEQYFGPGTRLTVT.

The genes are TRBV29-1 and TRBJ2-1, with 8 bases identical to TRBD2. Germline V gives CDR1 SQVTM, CDR2 ANQGSEA. The V segment lost 5 bases and the J segment 4 bases; nucleotides outside the gene matches: 10. This CDR3 region has 15 residues. Here the CDR3 DNA reads TGCAGCGTTAAGCACTCTAGCGGGTTGTACAATGAGCAGTTCTTC. Encoded protein: CSVKHSSGLYNEQFF.

The V gene is TRBV4-1, the J gene TRBJ1-5, with 7 bases that match TRBD1. Germline assignment: CDR1 MGHRA and CDR2 YSYEKL. The CDR3 spans 18 residues. J gave up 0 bases and V 5 bases, and 13 bases lay outside the gene matches. DNA of the CDR3: TGCGCCAGCAGCTCCCGACAGGGTAGAGGATATAGCAATCAGCCCCAGCATTTT. Protein sequence: CASSSRQGRGYSNQPQHF.

The chain recombines TRBV5-4 with TRBJ1-1, with D possibly matching TRBD1 (6 bases). V was clipped by 4 bases and J by 2 bases, with 9 bases between them. CDR1 SGHNT and CDR2 YYREEE come from the germline V gene (reference sequence). The CDR3 runs to 13 residues. Here the CDR3 DNA reads TGTGCCAGCAGCCGCGGGACAAACACTGAAGCTTTCTTT. Translation: CASSRGTNTEAFF.

V is TRBV30 and J is TRBJ2-3, with 7 bases lining up with TRBD2. The CDR3 has 13 residues. Losses at the gene ends were 3 bases for V and 8 bases for J; bases not matched to a gene: 8. From germline, CDR1 is GTSNPN and CDR2 SVGIG (reference sequence). The CDR3 reads CAWRGVAGTTQYF. CDR3 in DNA: TGTGCCTGGAGAGGGGTAGCGGGTACTACGCAGTATTTT.